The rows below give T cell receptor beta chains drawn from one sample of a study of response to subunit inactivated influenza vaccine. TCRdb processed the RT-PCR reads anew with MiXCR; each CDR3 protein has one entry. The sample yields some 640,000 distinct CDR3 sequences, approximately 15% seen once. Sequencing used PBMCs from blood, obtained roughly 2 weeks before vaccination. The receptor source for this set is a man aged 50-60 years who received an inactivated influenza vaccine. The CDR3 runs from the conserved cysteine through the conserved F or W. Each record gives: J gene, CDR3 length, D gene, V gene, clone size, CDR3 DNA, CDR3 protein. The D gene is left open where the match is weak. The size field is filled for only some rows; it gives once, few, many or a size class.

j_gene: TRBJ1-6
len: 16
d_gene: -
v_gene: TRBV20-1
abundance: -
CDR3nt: TGCAGTGCTAGAGATAATACGGCCCTCCTTAATTCACCCCTCCACTTT
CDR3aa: CSARDNTALLNSPLHF

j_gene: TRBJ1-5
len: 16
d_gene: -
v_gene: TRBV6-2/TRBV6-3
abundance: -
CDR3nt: TGTGCCAGCAGGACCGCGGCGGCAGGGAGCAATCAGCCCCAGCATTTT
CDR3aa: CASRTAAAGSNQPQHF

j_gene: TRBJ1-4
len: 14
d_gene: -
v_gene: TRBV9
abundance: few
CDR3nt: TGTGCCAGCAGCCGATTGGGGGCCGACGAAAAACTGTTTTTT
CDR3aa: CASSRLGADEKLFF

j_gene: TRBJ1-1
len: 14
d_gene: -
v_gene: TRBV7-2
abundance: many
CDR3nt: TGTGCCAGCAGCTTAACCTCAGGAAACACTGAAGCTTTCTTT
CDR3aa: CASSLTSGNTEAFF

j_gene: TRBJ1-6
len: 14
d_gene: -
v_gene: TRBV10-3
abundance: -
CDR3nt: TGTGCCATCAGAGAAGGACAGAATAATTCACCCCTCCACTTT
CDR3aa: CAIREGQNNSPLHF

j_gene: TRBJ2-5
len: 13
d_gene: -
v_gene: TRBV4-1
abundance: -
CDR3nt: TGCGCCAGCAGCCAAGTCATGAGAGAGACCCAGTACTTC
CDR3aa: CASSQVMRETQYF

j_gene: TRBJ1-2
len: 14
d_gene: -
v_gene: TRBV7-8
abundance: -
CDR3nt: TGTGCCAGCAGCCAGGCCGTCAAGGACTATGGCTACACCTTC
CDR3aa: CASSQAVKDYGYTF

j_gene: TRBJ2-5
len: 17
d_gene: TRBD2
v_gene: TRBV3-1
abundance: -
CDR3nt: TGTGCCAGCAGCCAAGATTGGGGACTAGCGGGGCAAGAGACCCAGTACTTC
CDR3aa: CASSQDWGLAGQETQYF

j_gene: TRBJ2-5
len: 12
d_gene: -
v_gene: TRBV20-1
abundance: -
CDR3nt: TGCAGTGTTACACACCAACAAGAGACCCAGTACTTC
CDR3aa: CSVTHQQETQYF

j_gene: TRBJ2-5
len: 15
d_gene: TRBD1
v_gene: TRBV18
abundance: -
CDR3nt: TGTGCCAGCTCACCCCTCCAGGGGGCCCAAGAGACCCTGTACTTC
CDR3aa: CASSPLQGAQETLYF

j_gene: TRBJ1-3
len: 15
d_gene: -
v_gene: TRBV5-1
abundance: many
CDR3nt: TGCGCCAGCAGCTTGGCTAGTAGCTCTGGAAACACCATATATTTT
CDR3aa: CASSLASSSGNTIYF

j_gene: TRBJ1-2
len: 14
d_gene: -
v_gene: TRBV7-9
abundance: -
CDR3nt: TGTGCCAGCAGCTTAAGGGGGGAAGAATATGGCTACACCTTC
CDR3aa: CASSLRGEEYGYTF

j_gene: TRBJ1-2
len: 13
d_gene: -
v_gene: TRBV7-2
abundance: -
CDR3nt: TGTGCCAGCAGCCTAAATCAGGAGGACCGATACACCTTC
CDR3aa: CASSLNQEDRYTF

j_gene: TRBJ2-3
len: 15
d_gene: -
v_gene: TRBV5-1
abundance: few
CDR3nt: TGCGCCAGCAGCTATCAGGGGCCTGACACAGATACGCAGTATTTT
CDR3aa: CASSYQGPDTDTQYF

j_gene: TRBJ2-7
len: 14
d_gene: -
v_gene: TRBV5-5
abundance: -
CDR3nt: TGTGCCAGCAGCTTCTACTCGGGCGATTACGAGCAGTACTTC
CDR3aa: CASSFYSGDYEQYF

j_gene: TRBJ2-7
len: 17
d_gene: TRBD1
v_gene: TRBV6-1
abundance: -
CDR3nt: TGTGCCAGCAGAAGTCTCACCCCGGGACAGACATTCTACGAGCAGTACTTC
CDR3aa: CASRSLTPGQTFYEQYF

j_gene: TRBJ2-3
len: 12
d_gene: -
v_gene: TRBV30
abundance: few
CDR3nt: TGTGCCTGGAGCGGGATGGCAGATACGCAGTATTTT
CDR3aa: CAWSGMADTQYF

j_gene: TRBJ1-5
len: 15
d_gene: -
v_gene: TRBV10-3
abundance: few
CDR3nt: TGTGCCATCAGTGAGTCAGGGCGGAGCAATCAGCCCCAGCATTTT
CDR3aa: CAISESGRSNQPQHF

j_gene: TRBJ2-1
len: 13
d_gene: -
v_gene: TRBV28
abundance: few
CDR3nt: TGTGCCAGCAGTTTAGGGCAGCAGAATGAGCAGTTCTTC
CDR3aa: CASSLGQQNEQFF

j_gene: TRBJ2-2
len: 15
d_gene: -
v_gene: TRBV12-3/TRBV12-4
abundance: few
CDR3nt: TGTGCCAGCAGTTTAATTCTTGGGGGTACCGGGGAGCTGTTTTTT
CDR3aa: CASSLILGGTGELFF

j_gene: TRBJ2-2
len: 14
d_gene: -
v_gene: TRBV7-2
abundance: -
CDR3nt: TGTGCCAGCAGCTTATTTTTGGGTGACGGGGAGCTGTTTTTT
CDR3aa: CASSLFLGDGELFF

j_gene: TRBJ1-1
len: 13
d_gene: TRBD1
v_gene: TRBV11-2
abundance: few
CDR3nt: TGTGCCAGCAGCTTGGACAGGGGAATTCAAGCTTTCTTT
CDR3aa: CASSLDRGIQAFF

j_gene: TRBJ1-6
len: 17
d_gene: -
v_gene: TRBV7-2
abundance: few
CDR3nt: TGTGCCAGCAGCTTACGAGACGCGCATTACTATAATTCACCCCTCCACTTT
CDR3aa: CASSLRDAHYYNSPLHF

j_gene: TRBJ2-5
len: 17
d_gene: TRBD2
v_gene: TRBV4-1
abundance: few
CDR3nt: TGCGCCAGCAGCCAAGCGCCACTAGCGGGGGGCCGACGGACCCAGTACTTC
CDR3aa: CASSQAPLAGGRRTQYF

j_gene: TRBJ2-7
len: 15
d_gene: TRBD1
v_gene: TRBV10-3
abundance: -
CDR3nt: TGTGCCATCAGTGAGTCTCCGACAGGGGTCGACGAGCAGTACTTC
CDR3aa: CAISESPTGVDEQYF

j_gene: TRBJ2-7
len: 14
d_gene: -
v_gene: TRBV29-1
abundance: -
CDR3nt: TGCAGCGCCCGGGTGGAGGGGCTTTCCTACGAGCAGTACTTC
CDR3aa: CSARVEGLSYEQYF

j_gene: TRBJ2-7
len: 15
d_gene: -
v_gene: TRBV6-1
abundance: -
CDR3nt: TGTGCCAGCAGGAATGGGGCAGGGTACTACAATGAGCAGTACTTC
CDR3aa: CASRNGAGYYNEQYF

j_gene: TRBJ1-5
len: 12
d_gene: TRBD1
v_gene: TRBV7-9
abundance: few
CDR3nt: TGTGCCAGCAGCGTAACAGGGGGGACCCAGCATTTT
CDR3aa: CASSVTGGTQHF